This TCR beta chain came from a study of blood T cells in healthy people across ages. With V trimmed by 6 bases and J by 9 bases, 9 bases remained unmatched. Germline V gene data show CDR1 as MDHEN and CDR2 as SYDVKM. The length of the CDR3 is 15 residues. The authors ran a second PCR of about 7 to 12 cycles using a sample-barcoded 5' primer and a J-beta primer mix. One entry per CDR3 protein, called by TCRdb with MiXCR from the 5' RACE reads. The profile shows over a million distinct CDR3 sequences, roughly 45% of them singletons. The sequence came from a woman in her sixties in good health. Sequencing was carried out using blood. The chain uses TRBV28 and TRBJ2-1; the match to TRBD2 covers 12 bases. The CDR3 DNA reads TGTGCCAGCAGATCTCTAGCGGGAGGGCCTGGTGAGCAGTTCTTC. It encodes CASRSLAGGPGEQFF.